Here is one T cell receptor beta chain with its context. Trimming removed 3 bases from V and 5 bases from J, with 13 bases in between. This CDR3 spans 14 amino acids. The germline V gene encodes CDR1 KGHSH and CDR2 LQKENI. These data come from a study of OX40 agonist ivuxolimab in advanced cancers. Sequencing used immunoSEQ multiplex PCR; TCRdb keeps in-frame clones, though not all of them. The sample carries over 100,000 clones, just over 90% recorded once. The TCR sequence derives from an adult with an advanced solid tumor such as melanoma, head and neck, liver or kidney cancer. The input for sequencing was CD4+ or CD8+ T cells sorted from blood, taken in a trial of the OX40 agonist ivuxolimab. The chain employs TRBV18 and TRBJ1-1, with D possibly matching TRBD1 (5 bases). This CDR3 is CASSPREGSTEAFF. The DNA for the CDR3 is TGTGCCAGCTCACCCCGGGAGGGGAGTACTGAAGCTTTCTTT.